A selection of T cell receptor beta chains follows, all from one sample in a study of blood T cell repertoires in COVID-19. Method: immunoSEQ multiplex PCR; TCRdb's copy keeps in-frame clones and lacks some. The sample contains 140,000 to 150,000 clones, about 87% of which appear only once. Sequencing was done on a sample of peripheral blood. The origin of the receptors is a woman between 45 and 60 years old with acute or convalescent COVID-19. Both conserved end residues are part of each CDR3. A D gene is named only where the DNA matches it firmly. Where a row states a size, it is once, few, many or the class of an expanded clone; other rows omit it.

size,J,D,V,CDR3,DNA
.,TRBJ1-1,.,TRBV6-5,CASGRVGGTEAFF,TGTGCCAGCGGCAGGGTGGGGGGCACTGAAGCTTTCTTT
.,TRBJ1-6,.,TRBV25-1,CASSDQGTRDSPLHF,TGTGCCAGCAGTGATCAAGGGACACGGGATTCACCCCTCCACTTT
.,TRBJ1-1,.,TRBV11-2,CASSLAGQHTEAFF,TGTGCCAGCAGCTTAGCCGGACAGCACACTGAAGCTTTCTTT
.,TRBJ2-1,TRBD1,TRBV7-2,CASSQNSGTGPNEQFF,TGTGCCAGCAGCCAAAATTCCGGGACAGGTCCCAATGAGCAGTTCTTC
.,TRBJ1-2,TRBD1,TRBV19,CASSTTTGEYGYTF,TGTGCCAGTAGTACCACGACAGGGGAATATGGCTACACCTTC
.,TRBJ2-7,TRBD2,TRBV5-1,CASSSSSGRSSYEQYF,TGCGCCAGCAGCTCCTCTAGCGGGAGAAGCTCCTACGAGCAGTACTTC
.,TRBJ1-5,.,TRBV7-2,CASSQDRDMQPQHF,TGTGCCAGCAGCCAAGACCGGGACATGCAGCCCCAGCATTTT
.,TRBJ2-1,TRBD2,TRBV7-2,CASSSAGGSYNEQFF,TGTGCCAGCAGCTCAGCGGGGGGATCCTACAATGAGCAGTTCTTC
.,TRBJ2-4,TRBD2,TRBV2,CASSETSGYIAKNIQYF,TGTGCCAGCAGTGAAACTAGCGGGTATATAGCCAAAAACATTCAGTACTTC
.,TRBJ2-1,.,TRBV6-5,CASAVLGSNEQFF,TGTGCCAGCGCGGTTCTAGGGAGCAATGAGCAGTTCTTC
.,TRBJ2-1,TRBD2,TRBV2,CASSREGVGLNEQFF,TGTGCCAGCAGTCGGGAGGGGGTTGGCCTTAATGAGCAGTTCTTC
once,TRBJ1-5,TRBD1,TRBV7-9,CASSSGTANQPQHF,TGTGCCAGCAGTTCCGGGACAGCAAATCAGCCCCAGCATTTT
.,TRBJ1-2,.,TRBV5-1,CASSASHPSNYGYTF,TGCGCCAGCAGCGCATCCCATCCAAGCAACTATGGCTACACCTTC
.,TRBJ2-7,TRBD2,TRBV27,CASSLAGAYEQYF,TGTGCCAGCAGTCTAGCGGGAGCGTACGAGCAGTACTTC
.,TRBJ1-1,TRBD1,TRBV19,CASSIGQGALSTEAFF,TGTGCCAGTAGTATAGGTCAGGGGGCGCTGAGTACTGAAGCTTTCTTT
.,TRBJ2-3,.,TRBV10-3,CASQGGTDTQYF,TGTGCCTCTCAGGGAGGTACAGATACGCAGTATTTT
.,TRBJ1-5,.,TRBV4-1,CASSQDVGGDGNQPQHF,TGCGCCAGCAGCCAAGATGTGGGGGGTGATGGCAATCAGCCCCAGCATTTT
.,TRBJ1-2,.,TRBV21-1,CASSKGYEEITGPGQRKIHYGYTF,TGTGCCAGCAGCAAAGGGTACGAGGAGATCACAGGCCCCGGACAACGAAAAATTCACTATGGCTACACCTTC
.,TRBJ1-6,TRBD1,TRBV9,CASSATGTGGYSPLHF,TGTGCCAGCAGCGCGACCGGGACAGGGGGTTATTCACCCCTCCACTTT
.,TRBJ1-5,TRBD1,TRBV18,CASSPTGTGGNQPQHF,TGTGCCAGCTCACCAACCGGGACAGGGGGCAATCAGCCCCAGCATTTT
.,TRBJ2-6,.,TRBV10-3,CAIRQDSARSGANVLTF,TGTGCCATCAGGCAGGACAGTGCCCGCTCTGGGGCCAACGTCCTGACTTTC
many,TRBJ2-1,TRBD2,TRBV7-9,CASSPEDSLAGPYNEQFF,TGTGCCAGCAGCCCTGAAGACTCGTTAGCGGGACCCTACAATGAGCAGTTCTTC
.,TRBJ2-7,.,TRBV11-2,CASSPGLPSYEQYF,TGTGCCAGCAGCCCCGGACTCCCTTCCTACGAGCAGTACTTC
.,TRBJ1-1,TRBD1,TRBV18,CASSGQGGEAFF,TGTGCCAGCTCAGGACAGGGTGGGGAAGCTTTCTTT
.,TRBJ1-4,.,TRBV19,CASSFGAGHEKLFF,TGTGCCAGTAGTTTTGGGGCTGGGCATGAAAAACTGTTTTTT
once,TRBJ1-2,.,TRBV30,CAWSPGQRSYGYTF,TGTGCCTGGAGCCCGGGACAACGTTCCTATGGCTACACCTTC
.,TRBJ1-2,.,TRBV12-5,CASGISPGGTGHGYTF,TGTGCTAGTGGAATCTCTCCGGGAGGTACAGGGCATGGCTACACCTTC
once,TRBJ2-7,TRBD1,TRBV27,CASSFGGTGSEQYF,TGTGCCAGCAGTTTCGGTGGGACAGGGAGCGAGCAGTACTTC
.,TRBJ1-5,.,TRBV5-1,CASSLGAGGNQPQHF,TGCGCCAGCAGCTTGGGTGCGGGGGGCAATCAGCCCCAGCATTTT
once,TRBJ1-1,TRBD1,TRBV5-4,CASSLEGQGNTEAFF,TGTGCCAGCAGCTTAGAGGGACAGGGGAACACTGAAGCTTTCTTT
.,TRBJ2-2,.,TRBV27,CASSLGQNTGELFF,TGTGCCAGCAGTTTGGGACAGAACACCGGGGAGCTGTTTTTT
.,TRBJ2-5,.,TRBV3-1/TRBV3-2,CASSPSGRLETQYF,TGTGCCAGCAGCCCGTCGGGGAGGCTGGAGACCCAGTACTTC
.,TRBJ1-2,.,TRBV28,CASNIGGDGYGYTF,TGTGCCAGCAACATCGGGGGTGATGGCTATGGCTACACCTTC
once,TRBJ2-3,TRBD2,TRBV9,CASSPSGLAGRTDTQYF,TGTGCCAGCAGCCCTTCGGGACTAGCGGGGAGGACAGATACGCAGTATTTT
.,TRBJ1-4,.,TRBV30,CAWSRQGNEKLFF,TGTGCCTGGAGTAGGCAGGGGAATGAAAAACTGTTTTTT
.,TRBJ2-2,TRBD1,TRBV5-1,CASKLRQGATTGELFF,TGCGCCAGCAAACTCCGTCAGGGGGCGACCACCGGGGAGCTGTTTTTT
.,TRBJ2-5,.,TRBV6-5,CASKEQETQYF,TGTGCCAGCAAGGAGCAAGAGACCCAGTACTTC
.,TRBJ2-5,.,TRBV12-3/TRBV12-4,CVNQETQYF,TGTGTCAATCAAGAGACCCAGTACTTC
.,TRBJ1-1,TRBD1,TRBV10-3,CAIRGQGMNTEAFF,TGTGCCATCAGGGGACAGGGGATGAACACTGAAGCTTTCTTT
.,TRBJ1-4,TRBD1,TRBV19,CASSPQRDRGGEKLFF,TGTGCCAGTAGTCCTCAAAGGGACAGGGGAGGTGAAAAACTGTTTTTT